This TCR beta chain was sequenced in a study of T cells in Graves' hyperthyroidism and ophthalmopathy. In regard to this clonotype: Its antigen is still unknown.

Patients aged 18 to 65 had newly diagnosed hyperthyroidism lasting under 2 months. Germline V gene lookup returns CDR1 MNHNS and CDR2 SASEGT. Deletions cut 2 bases from V and 4 bases from J, with 18 bases between. This CDR3 is built from 17 residues. Notes on the study in general: Before onset, ophthalmopathy was predicted by the model a median roughly six months earlier. Among clonotypes expanded in thyroid above 0.001, most were also found in blood.

TCR beta CDR3 sequences were amplified from RNA transcripts. The HTBI set primed first-round TCR CDR3 RT-PCR. TCRdb independently ran MiXCR on the multiplex PCR reads; one entry per CDR3 protein. The sample carries 300,000 to 450,000 distinct CDR3 sequences, about 25% recorded once. The clonotype originates from a man aged 50-59 years with Graves' hyperthyroidism. Sequencing was performed on blood. This chain joins TRBV6-1 and TRBJ1-3; no clear D gene. The CDR3 loop is CASSEFPGRLRGNTIYF. The CDR3 DNA sequence: TGTGCCAGCAGTGAATTCCCGGGCCGACTCAGAGGAAACACCATATATTTT.